This T cell receptor beta chain was observed in a study of healthy donors' naive CD4 and CD8 T cells. The study, taken as a whole, reports: Reportedly, most V and J gene segments showed naive CD4+ versus CD8+ bias.

The CDR3 covers 14 residues. CDR1 is SGHRS and CDR2 is YFSETQ in the germline V gene. With 1 base removed from V and 2 bases from J, the gap between germline ends came to 9 bases. Concerning this clonotype: Its antigen is unidentified.

Starting from 450 to 550 ng of total RNA, TCR libraries were made with linear amplification. MiXCR was run by TCRdb on the reads, yielding one entry per CDR3 protein. The sample yields 150,000 to 200,000 distinct CDR3 sequences, around three quarters seen once. Source material: naive CD4+ and CD8+ T cells sorted from blood, pooled from several donors. The V and J genes are TRBV5-1 and TRBJ2-5; D ambiguous. This clonotype was sampled from a pool of human donors in good health; the sample pools cells from several healthy donors. In nucleotides, the CDR3 is TGCGCCAGCAGCTTGTTCTCGGATCAAGAGACCCAGTACTTC. It codes for CASSLFSDQETQYF.